This T cell receptor (beta chain) stems from a study of shared clonotypes between healthy human individuals. Deep level was the assay's run setting. Method: immunoSEQ multiplex PCR; TCRdb's copy keeps in-frame clones and lacks some. The sample lists over a million clones; approximately 70% were seen once. Germline-derived CDR1 and CDR2 are MNHEY and SVGAGI. The V and J ends lost 2 bases and 5 bases, in that order; junction bases with no gene match: 3. This CDR3 comprises 14 residues. Sequenced input: memory CD4+ T cells sorted from blood. Subset of the sample: CD45RA-negative fraction. The receptor comes from a young man in good health. The rearrangement uses TRBV6-5 and TRBJ2-1, with 7 nucleotides matching TRBD1. In DNA form, the CDR3 reads TGTGCCAGCAGTTACAGGGACAGAGACAATGAGCAGTTCTTC. This codes for CASSYRDRDNEQFF.